This is a list of T cell receptor beta chains from one sample in a study of CD8+ T cells in alopecia areata. Sequenced by immunoSEQ multiplex PCR; TCRdb stores in-frame clones only, minus some. This sample has about 6,900 clones, with around two thirds found just once. Sequencing was performed on skin, taken at week 4, from a patient treated with tofacitinib. All receptors derive from a human donor with alopecia areata. CDR3s include the opening cysteine and the closing phenylalanine or tryptophan. The D gene is left open where the match is weak. A clone size is listed for some rows: how often the clone was seen (once, few, many), or a class if it is expanded.

J gene: TRBJ1-1
V gene: TRBV7-9
D gene: NA
clone size: NA
CDR3 protein: CASSRGMGGTEAFF
CDR3 DNA: TGTGCCAGCAGCCGGGGAATGGGGGGCACTGAAGCTTTCTTT

J gene: TRBJ2-7
V gene: TRBV7-6
D gene: NA
clone size: once
CDR3 protein: CASSPSPARAPEQYF
CDR3 DNA: TGTGCCAGCAGCCCCTCTCCCGCCAGGGCGCCTGAGCAGTACTTC

J gene: TRBJ2-3
V gene: TRBV2
D gene: NA
clone size: hyperexpanded
CDR3 protein: CATKDGRSGTDTQYF
CDR3 DNA: TGTGCCACCAAAGATGGTAGAAGCGGCACAGATACGCAGTATTTT

J gene: TRBJ2-3
V gene: TRBV5-1
D gene: TRBD2
clone size: few
CDR3 protein: CASSYYPGTSGTDTQYF
CDR3 DNA: TGCGCCAGCAGCTACTATCCCGGGACTAGCGGCACAGATACGCAGTATTTT

J gene: TRBJ2-7
V gene: TRBV6-1
D gene: TRBD2
clone size: NA
CDR3 protein: CASSSLDGRAYEQYF
CDR3 DNA: TGTGCCAGCAGTTCCCTGGACGGGAGGGCCTACGAGCAGTACTTC

J gene: TRBJ1-2
V gene: TRBV11-2
D gene: NA
clone size: NA
CDR3 protein: CASSVQGNYGYTF
CDR3 DNA: TGTGCCAGCAGCGTACAGGGAAACTATGGCTACACCTTC

J gene: TRBJ1-1
V gene: TRBV6-1
D gene: TRBD1
clone size: NA
CDR3 protein: CASNGQGFTEAFF
CDR3 DNA: TGTGCCAGCAATGGACAGGGGTTCACTGAAGCTTTCTTT

J gene: TRBJ1-5
V gene: TRBV7-8
D gene: TRBD1
clone size: NA
CDR3 protein: CASSPGTGAYSNQPQHF
CDR3 DNA: TGTGCCAGCAGCCCCGGGACAGGGGCTTATAGCAATCAGCCCCAGCATTTT

J gene: TRBJ1-2
V gene: TRBV9
D gene: TRBD1
clone size: NA
CDR3 protein: CASSESLWTGLNYGYTF
CDR3 DNA: TGTGCCAGCAGCGAAAGCCTTTGGACAGGGCTAAACTATGGCTACACCTTC

J gene: TRBJ1-1
V gene: TRBV7-9
D gene: NA
clone size: NA
CDR3 protein: CASSPGWGYTEAFF
CDR3 DNA: TGTGCCAGCAGCCCCGGGTGGGGGTACACTGAAGCTTTCTTT

J gene: TRBJ1-2
V gene: TRBV11-1
D gene: NA
clone size: NA
CDR3 protein: CASSSLDGYGYTF
CDR3 DNA: TGTGCCAGCAGCTCTCTGGACGGCTATGGCTACACCTTC

J gene: TRBJ2-5
V gene: TRBV7-3
D gene: NA
clone size: NA
CDR3 protein: CASSLTYQETQYF
CDR3 DNA: TGTGCCAGCAGCTTGACATATCAAGAGACCCAGTACTTC

J gene: TRBJ2-3
V gene: TRBV7-9
D gene: NA
clone size: NA
CDR3 protein: CASSLMKDPTDTQYF
CDR3 DNA: TGTGCCAGCAGCTTAATGAAGGACCCCACAGATACGCAGTATTTT

J gene: TRBJ1-1
V gene: TRBV7-2
D gene: NA
clone size: NA
CDR3 protein: CASSLFGGGEAFF
CDR3 DNA: TGTGCCAGCAGCTTATTTGGAGGGGGAGAAGCTTTCTTT

J gene: TRBJ2-1
V gene: TRBV5-1
D gene: TRBD2
clone size: NA
CDR3 protein: CASRPRLAGINEQFF
CDR3 DNA: TGCGCCAGCAGACCCAGACTAGCGGGGATCAATGAGCAGTTCTTC

J gene: TRBJ2-1
V gene: TRBV11-2
D gene: TRBD2
clone size: NA
CDR3 protein: CASSFAMERGYNEQFF
CDR3 DNA: TGTGCCAGCAGCTTCGCTATGGAGCGGGGCTACAATGAGCAGTTCTTC

J gene: TRBJ1-2
V gene: TRBV5-8
D gene: TRBD1
clone size: few
CDR3 protein: CASSFRDRGYYGYTF
CDR3 DNA: TGTGCCAGCAGCTTCCGGGACAGGGGCTACTATGGCTACACCTTC

J gene: TRBJ2-7
V gene: TRBV7-2
D gene: TRBD2
clone size: NA
CDR3 protein: CASSFVSTSGRALPYEQYF
CDR3 DNA: TGTGCCAGCAGCTTCGTATCCACTAGCGGGAGGGCCCTCCCCTACGAGCAGTACTTC

J gene: TRBJ2-7
V gene: TRBV6-5
D gene: TRBD2
clone size: NA
CDR3 protein: CASQGLAGIYEQYF
CDR3 DNA: TGTGCCAGCCAAGGACTAGCGGGAATCTACGAGCAGTACTTC

J gene: TRBJ1-2
V gene: TRBV2
D gene: TRBD1
clone size: NA
CDR3 protein: CASNGGGLGYTF
CDR3 DNA: TGTGCCAGCAACGGAGGGGGCTTAGGCTACACCTTC

J gene: TRBJ2-3
V gene: TRBV10-3
D gene: TRBD2
clone size: NA
CDR3 protein: CAIRRGGKDTQYF
CDR3 DNA: TGTGCCATCAGGCGGGGGGGCAAAGATACGCAGTATTTT